This T cell receptor (beta chain) came from a study of blood T cells in healthy people across ages. Study findings and constraints: The study found more naive CD4+ cells and higher diversity in long-lived than aged donors.

In terms of origin and age, donors were healthy Caucasian individuals from Russia aged about 6 to 90. Comment on this clonotype: Its cognate antigen is unknown.

Sample-barcoded 5' priming and a J-beta primer mix drove a second PCR of roughly 6 to 12 cycles. Each of the cDNA molecules was tagged by a template-switch adaptor with 12 random nucleotides. TCRdb analysed the 5' RACE reads with MiXCR anew, one entry per CDR3 protein. The sample contains 800,000 to 1,000,000 distinct CDR3 sequences, about 44% of which appear only once. Germline V gene data show CDR1 as KGHSH and CDR2 as LQKENI. V trimming: 3 bases; J trimming: 6 bases; junction bases outside the gene matches: 10. The CDR3 extends over 16 amino acids. The chain combines TRBV18 with TRBJ1-2; 10 bases match TRBD1. The sequencing input was blood. This TCR was recovered from a man between 25 and 39 years old in good health. The CDR3 here is CASSPTPGTGANGYTF. CDR3 sequence (DNA): TGTGCCAGCTCACCTACTCCCGGGACAGGGGCAAATGGCTACACCTTC.